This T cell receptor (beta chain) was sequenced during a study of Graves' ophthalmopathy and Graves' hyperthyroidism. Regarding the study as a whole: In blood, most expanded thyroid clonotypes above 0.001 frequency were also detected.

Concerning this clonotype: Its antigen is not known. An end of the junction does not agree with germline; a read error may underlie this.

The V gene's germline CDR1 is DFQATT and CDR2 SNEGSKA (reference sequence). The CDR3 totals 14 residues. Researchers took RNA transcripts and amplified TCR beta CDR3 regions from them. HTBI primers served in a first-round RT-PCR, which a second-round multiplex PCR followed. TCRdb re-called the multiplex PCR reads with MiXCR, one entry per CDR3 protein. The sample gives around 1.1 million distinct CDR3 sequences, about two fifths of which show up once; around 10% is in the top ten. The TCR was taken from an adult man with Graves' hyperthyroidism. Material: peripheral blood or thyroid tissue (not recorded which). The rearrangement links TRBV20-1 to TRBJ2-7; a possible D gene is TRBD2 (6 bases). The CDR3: CGASPLASSYEQYF. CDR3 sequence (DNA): TGCGGTGCTAGTCCCCTAGCGAGCTCCTACGAGCAGTACTTC.